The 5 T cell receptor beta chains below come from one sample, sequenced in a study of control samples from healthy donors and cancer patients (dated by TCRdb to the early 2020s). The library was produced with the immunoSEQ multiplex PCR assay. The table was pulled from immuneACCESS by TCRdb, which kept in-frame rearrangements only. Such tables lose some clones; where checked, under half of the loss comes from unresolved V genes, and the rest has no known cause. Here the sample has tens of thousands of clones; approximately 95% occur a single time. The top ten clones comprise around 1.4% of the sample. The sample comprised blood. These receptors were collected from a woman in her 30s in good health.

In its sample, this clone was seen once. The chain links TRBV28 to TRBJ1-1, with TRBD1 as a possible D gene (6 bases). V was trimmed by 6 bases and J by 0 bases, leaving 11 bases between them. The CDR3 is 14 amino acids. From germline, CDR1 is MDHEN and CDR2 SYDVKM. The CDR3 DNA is TGTGCCAGCAGACATGGACAGCTGAACACTGAAGCTTTCTTT. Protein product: CASRHGQLNTEAFF.

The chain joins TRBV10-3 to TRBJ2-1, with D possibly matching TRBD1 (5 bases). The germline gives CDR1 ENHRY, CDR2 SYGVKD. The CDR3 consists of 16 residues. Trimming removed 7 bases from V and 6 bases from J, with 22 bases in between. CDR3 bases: TGTGCCATCACCGGATCCGGACAATTACGAGGCAATGAGCAGTTCTTC. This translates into CAITGSGQLRGNEQFF.

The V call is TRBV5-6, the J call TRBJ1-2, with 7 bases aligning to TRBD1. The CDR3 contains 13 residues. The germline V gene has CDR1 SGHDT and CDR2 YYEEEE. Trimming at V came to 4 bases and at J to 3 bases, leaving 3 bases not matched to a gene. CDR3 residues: CASSPTGYYGYTF. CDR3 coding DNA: TGTGCCAGCAGCCCGACAGGGTACTATGGCTACACCTTC.

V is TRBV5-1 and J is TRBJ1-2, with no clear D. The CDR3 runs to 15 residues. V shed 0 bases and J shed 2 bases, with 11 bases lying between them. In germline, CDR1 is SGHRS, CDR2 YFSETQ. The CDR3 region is CASSLGLALNYGYTF. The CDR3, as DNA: TGCGCCAGCAGCTTGGGTCTGGCTTTAAACTATGGCTACACCTTC.

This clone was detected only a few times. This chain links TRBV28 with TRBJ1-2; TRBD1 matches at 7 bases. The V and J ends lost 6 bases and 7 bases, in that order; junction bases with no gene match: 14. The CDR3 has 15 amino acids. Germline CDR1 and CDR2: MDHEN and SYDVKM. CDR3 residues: CASSSHQGVLGGYTF. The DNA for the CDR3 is TGTGCCAGCAGCTCCCATCAGGGGGTCCTGGGTGGCTACACCTTC.